Described below is a single T cell receptor (beta chain) sequence and its context. This sample was taken from a study of T cell changes during pregnancy in multiple sclerosis. The CDR3 length is 15 residues. V lost 3 bases to trimming and J lost 6 bases, with 17 bases between them. CDR1 is LGHNA, CDR2 YSLEER, per germline. The protocol was immunoSEQ multiplex PCR, while the TCRdb copy is restricted to in-frame clones and leaves out a portion. The sample has around 31,000 clones; approximately 94% are singletons. The sequence derives from a female donor with multiple sclerosis, enrolled in a pregnancy study. V gene TRBV4-3 combines with J gene TRBJ1-1; a weak D match, TRBD1 (6 bases). Sequences were derived from CD4+ T cells from peripheral blood mononuclear cells, sampled in the second trimester of pregnancy. CDR3 in DNA: TGCGCCAGCAGCCAGGAACAGGGCAGGACCGCTGAAGCTTTCTTT. Translating it yields CASSQEQGRTAEAFF.